Below are 22 T cell receptor beta chains sequenced from a single sample in a study of regulatory T cells in long-lasting Graves disease. The time point is: newly diagnosed GD, antithyroid drugs for less than 3 months. The TCR library was made from RNA extracted from PBMCs. Arm-PCR with iRepertoire HTBI primers amplified the CDR3 regions for these TCR beta libraries. TCRdb reanalysed the multiplex PCR reads using MiXCR and keeps one entry per CDR3 protein. There are approximately 350,000 distinct CDR3 sequences in the sample; 12% occur only once, and approximately 19% lies in the top ten. Another study also made use of these data, one on T cells in Graves' hyperthyroidism and ophthalmopathy.

Sample: peripheral blood mononuclear cells (PBMCs), taken at new diagnosis, from a patient treated with antithyroid drugs. These receptor sequences come from a woman aged 18-29 years with Graves disease.

This clonotype was counted many times. V gene TRBV2 combines with J gene TRBJ2-1; D remains ambiguous. The CDR3 loop spans 11 amino acids. Per the germline V gene, CDR1 is SNHLY and CDR2 is FYNNEI. The V and J ends lost 8 bases and 5 bases respectively, with 7 bases between them. CDR3: CASRGDNEQFF. The CDR3 DNA follows: TGTGCCAGCCGAGGAGACAATGAGCAGTTCTTC.

This sequence joins TRBV15 and TRBJ2-5; D is possibly TRBD1 (7 bases). The CDR3 covers 14 residues. Germline values: CDR1 LNHNV, CDR2 YYDKDF (reference sequence). V was pared by 2 bases and J by 3 bases, with 10 bases between. CDR3 nucleotide sequence: TGTGCCACCAGCAGACAGGGGGGTAAAGAGACCCAGTACTTC. Translation gives CATSRQGGKETQYF.

The V call is TRBV12-3 or TRBV12-4, the J call TRBJ2-6; D ambiguous. V shed 4 bases and J shed 0 bases, with 7 bases lying between them. The CDR3 extends over 15 amino acids. The CDR3 DNA reads TGTGCCAGCAGTTCTCGTCACTCTGGGGCCAACGTCCTGACTTTC. Translation: CASSSRHSGANVLTF.

As for this clonotype: A read error is likely here: a far larger clone is one base away. The chain couples TRBV2 to TRBJ2-3; D not certain. The closer fit of TRBJ2-1 to the DNA end suggests the J call may be wrong. The CDR3 is 11 amino acids. Germline CDR1 SNHLY, CDR2 FYNNEI. CDR3 DNA: TGTGCAGTCTTGCTGGGTTACGAGCAGTTCTTC. Its protein product is CAVLLGYEQFF.

This clonotype was counted only a few times. The rearrangement joins TRBV2 to TRBJ2-2, with D possibly being TRBD1 (5 bases). The V gene lost 6 bases and the J gene lost 6 bases, with 5 bases spanning the gap. There are 11 residues in the CDR3. Germline-derived CDR1 and CDR2 are SNHLY and FYNNEI. The CDR3 DNA is TGTGCCAGCAGAGGGGCCGGGGAGCTGTTTTTT. Translation: CASRGAGELFF.

The chain has TRBV20-1 and TRBJ2-7; D uncertain. This CDR3 has 15 amino acids. Trimming left V 3 bases short and J 2 bases short, with 17 bases between. The germline gives CDR1 DFQATT, CDR2 SNEGSKA (reference sequence). The CDR3 DNA reads as TGCAGTGCTAGGCCCTTACGGATGCTCACCTACGAGCAGTACTTC. This gives the protein CSARPLRMLTYEQYF.

Ten or more counts support this clonotype. The CDR3 sequence: CASSRGLALETQYF. CDR3 DNA: TGTGCCAGCAGCCGGGGACTAGCACTGGAGACCCAGTACTTC. The V call is TRBV4-2, the J call TRBJ2-5; 9 bases are shared with TRBD2. Trimming cost V 4 bases and J 5 bases; bases outside gene matches: 5. The CDR3 is made up of 14 amino acids. Germline lookup yields CDR1 LGHNA and CDR2 YNFKEQ.

Ten or more counts support this clonotype. The chain is built from TRBV30 and TRBJ2-1; D could derive from TRBD1 or TRBD2 (6 bases each). V was trimmed by 3 bases and J by 8 bases, leaving 23 bases between them. This CDR3 comprises 16 residues. Germline V gene sequence: CDR1 GTSNPN, CDR2 SVGIG (reference sequence). As DNA, the CDR3 is TGTGCCTGGAGACCCCTGGAGAGGGGGGAGGTAGATGAGCAGTTCTTC. This gives the protein CAWRPLERGEVDEQFF.

Regarding this clonotype: This clone may be a read error of a much larger clone one base away. The chain is built from TRBV7-8 and TRBJ2-7; 8 positions agree with TRBD1. V gave up 8 bases and J gave up 3 bases; unmatched junction bases: 12. Germline V gene sequence: CDR1 SGHVS, CDR2 FQNEAQ. The CDR3 has 15 amino acids. The CDR3 is CASGPFGTGVYEQYF. In DNA, the CDR3 is TGTGCCAGCGGCCCGTTTGGGACAGGCGTCTACGAGCAGTACTTC.

The table lists this clonotype with a few counts. This sequence joins TRBV29-1 and TRBJ1-1; D gene unclear. The CDR3 is 12 residues long. Germline-derived CDR1 and CDR2 are SQVTM and ANQGSEA. V was clipped by 4 bases and J by 1 base, with 7 bases between them. Here the CDR3 reads CSVVGQNTEAFF. CDR3 nucleotide sequence: TGCAGCGTTGTCGGGCAGAACACTGAAGCTTTCTTT.

Notes on this clonotype: This probably arose from a read error, given a far larger clone one base away. J is TRBJ2-1 and V is TRBV11-3; 13 bases match TRBD2. The junction had 7 bases not matched to a gene; V was cut back by 7 bases and J by 10 bases. Germline-derived CDR1 and CDR2 are SGHNT and YENEEA. This CDR3 is 14 amino acids long. The CDR3, as DNA: TGTGCCAGCATCCGACTAGCGGGGGGTTTGGAGCAGTTCTTC. It yields the protein CASIRLAGGLEQFF.

Points on this clonotype: A much bigger clone sits one base away, suggesting this may be a read error. The J gene is TRBJ2-3, the V gene TRBV20-1; the match to TRBD2 covers 7 bases. From germline, CDR1 is DFQATT and CDR2 SNEGSKA (reference sequence). The CDR3 is 14 residues long. V lost 8 bases to trimming and J lost 0 bases; unmatched junction nucleotides: 8. The CDR3, as DNA: TGCAGTACTACGGGGGGACCGAGCACAGATACGCAGTATTTT. Its translation: CSTTGGPSTDTQYF.

This clonotype was seen many times. J is TRBJ2-1 and V is TRBV3-1; the match to TRBD2 covers 7 bases. The germline gives CDR1 LGHDT, CDR2 YNNKEL (reference sequence). J was trimmed by 7 bases and V by 6 bases; bases with no gene match: 9. The length of the CDR3 is 14 residues. The CDR3 bases are TGTGCCAGCAGTCTCCCGGGACTAACGAATGAGCAGTTCTTC. The encoded protein is CASSLPGLTNEQFF.

This clonotype was seen many times. This chain joins TRBV3-1 and TRBJ2-7, with 8 bases matching TRBD1. V shed 4 bases and J 6 bases; nucleotides not matched to a gene: 11. Germline values: CDR1 LGHDT, CDR2 YNNKEL (reference sequence). The CDR3 extends over 15 amino acids. In nucleotides, the CDR3 is TGTGCCAGCAGCCCATTCAGCGACAGGGGCGTCGAGCAGTACTTC. It translates to CASSPFSDRGVEQYF.

This clonotype was observed at least ten times. This sequence joins TRBV30 and TRBJ1-4; a weak D match, TRBD1 (5 bases). Trimming removed 1 base at V and 8 bases at J, with 11 bases between. In germline, CDR1 is GTSNPN, CDR2 SVGIG (reference sequence). The CDR3 spans 13 residues. CDR3 sequence (DNA): TGTGCCTGGAGTGGACTGACAGCAGAAAAACTGTTTTTT. Protein product: CAWSGLTAEKLFF.

This clonotype was detected a few times. The chain carries TRBV7-8 and TRBJ1-5; tentative D call: TRBD1 (5 bases). The CDR3 is 14 amino acids. Trimming removed 5 bases at V and 6 bases at J, with 14 bases between. CDR1 is SGHVS, CDR2 FQNEAQ, per germline. The CDR3 loop is CASSLGGPSQPQHF. The DNA of the CDR3 is TGTGCCAGCAGCCTTGGGGGTCCCAGTCAGCCCCAGCATTTT.

The V call is TRBV7-2, the J call TRBJ2-6, with TRBD1 as a possible D gene (6 bases). Germline loops: CDR1 SGHTA, CDR2 FQGNSA. The CDR3 contains 19 residues. V lost 3 bases and J 0 bases, leaving 18 bases between the germline ends. The CDR3 is CASSFSRGAGFSGANVLTF. The CDR3 region has the DNA TGTGCCAGCAGCTTCTCCAGGGGCGCAGGGTTCTCTGGGGCCAACGTCCTGACTTTC. The full variable domain, its missing parts supplied by reference TRBV7-2 and TRBJ2-6, is GAGVSQSPSNKVTEKGKDVELRCDPISGHTALYWYRQSLGQGLEFLIYFQGNSAPDKSGLPSDRFSAERTGGSVSTLTIQRTQQEDSAVYLCASSFSRGAGFSGANVLTFGAGSRLTVL.

Turning to this clonotype: A much larger clone is a single base away; this may be a read error. The chain combines TRBV7-8 with TRBJ1-5; no definite D call. This CDR3 comprises 14 residues. The ends were cut back, 5 bases at V and 2 bases at J, with 10 bases in the middle. Germline loops: CDR1 SGHVS, CDR2 FQNEAQ. The CDR3 DNA follows: TGTGCCAGCAGCCCTCTGCGGGGCAATCAGCCCCAGCATTTT. Translating it yields CASSPLRGNQPQHF.

This clonotype was detected ten times or more. J is TRBJ1-5 and V is TRBV7-9, with D hard to call. Germline V CDR1 and CDR2: SEHNR, FQNEAQ (reference sequence). The CDR3 is 14 residues long. Trimming pared 2 bases from V and 9 bases from J, leaving 14 bases between. Here the CDR3 reads CASSLSTARGPQHF. The CDR3 bases are TGTGCCAGCAGCTTAAGTACAGCACGGGGGCCCCAGCATTTT.

This chain connects TRBV5-1 to TRBJ2-2; D not certain. The length of the CDR3 is 14 residues. Germline loops: CDR1 SGHRS, CDR2 YFSETQ. Trimming removed 0 bases from V and 6 bases from J, with 9 bases in between. This chain's CDR3 is CASSLGVGPGELFF. The CDR3 nucleotides read TGCGCCAGCAGCTTGGGGGTCGGGCCCGGGGAGCTGTTTTTT.

This clonotype was seen at least ten times. The chain couples TRBV7-2 to TRBJ1-5; D perhaps matches TRBD1 (6 bases). This CDR3 has 15 amino acids. V was clipped by 5 bases and J by 5 bases, with 16 bases between them. Germline CDR1 is SGHTA and CDR2 is FQGNSA. The CDR3 DNA follows: TGTGCCAGCAGCCAAGGGGGTTTATATTATCAGCCCCAGCATTTT. Encoded protein: CASSQGGLYYQPQHF.

V usage is TRBV20-1 and J usage is TRBJ2-7; tentative D call: TRBD1 (6 bases). V was trimmed by 0 bases and J by 4 bases, leaving 13 bases between them. The germline gives CDR1 DFQATT, CDR2 SNEGSKA (reference sequence). This CDR3 region has 14 residues. The CDR3 protein is CSARDIGQTYEQYF. CDR3 DNA sequence: TGCAGTGCTAGAGATATAGGACAGACTTACGAGCAGTACTTC.